This T cell receptor beta chain was recovered during a study of blood T cell repertoires in COVID-19 (dated by TCRdb to about 2020). Study-wide context: Samples from collaborators originated in the United States, Italy and Spain and spanned both the acute and convalescent phases of COVID-19. The material from the prospective study consisted of cDNA or gDNA derived from T cells, B-cell-depleted T cells, or PBMCs. The samples were drawn from the first 160 participants of the ongoing ImmuneRACE study and from over a thousand subjects provided by 6 global collaborators. Nearly every sample came with metadata listing a de-identified subject ID, COVID-19 status, age in years and sex. The dataset comprised deeply sampled blood TCRbeta repertoires from subjects exposed to, actively infected with, or recovered from COVID-19. Where available, HLA class I and class II types were taken from metadata supplied by the sample provider and were not determined by assay-based typing. A freely available public database, intended as a resource for researchers studying the immune response to SARS-CoV-2, is where the repertoires were released. Broad study findings and their caveats: The amount of clinical and demographic metadata varied by source and participant and was provided uncurated.

The junction shows trimming of 4 bases on V and 0 bases on J, and the gene matches do not reach 8 bases of it. The CDR3, cysteine through phenylalanine, is 17 amino acids long. This entry keeps only the CDR3 DNA: 51 bases, framed from base 1. CDR1 SGHVS and CDR2 FNYEAQ were looked up in the germline V gene. The immunoSEQ Assay, a bias-controlled multiplex PCR, was used to amplify TCRbeta CDR3 regions from genomic DNA. The source study handled its data this way. Within the assay, amplification of reference gene primers was used to estimate how many nucleated cells each sample contained. Sequence reads were collapsed and filtered to measure the absolute abundance of every unique TCRbeta CDR3 rearrangement. For each sample, productive Simpson clonality was calculated as the square root of Simpson's diversity index across productive rearrangements. Drawn from immuneACCESS, this table holds only the in-frame rearrangements with V and J called that TCRdb kept. Clones are partly lost; checked studies trace under half to an unresolved V gene and leave the rest unexplained. That table supplies the V and J calls and clone size; D and trimming were determined from the DNA. This sample holds some 90,000 clones; roughly 90% were observed only once. In total, the top ten clones hold over 15% of the sample.

The collaborating institutions used their own protocols to collect whole blood in K2EDTA tubes. Collaborator samples were shipped for TCRbeta analysis as frozen whole blood, isolated PBMCs, or DNA extracted from either sample type. On this clone: Its antigen is unknown. Base qualities were left out, and no much larger clone turns up one base away.

This TCR was sampled from a woman of 80 years or more with acute or convalescent COVID-19. What was sequenced was peripheral blood. The V and J genes are TRBV7-6 and TRBJ1-5, with 8 bases matching TRBD1. The CDR3 sequence is CASSSGQGTYSNQPQHF. Here is the DNA: TGTGCCAGCAGCTCCGGACAGGGCACTTATAGCAATCAGCCCCAGCATTTT. The variable domain in full, with residues beyond the CDR3 obtained from the reference TRBV7-6 and TRBJ1-5 genes, is GAGVSQSPRYKVTKRGQDVALRCDPISGHVSLYWYRQALGQGPEFLTYFNYEAQQDKSGLPNDRFSAERPEGSISTLTIQRTEQRDSAMYRCASSSGQGTYSNQPQHFGDGTRLSIL.